This T cell receptor beta chain was recorded in a study of Ad26.COV2.S vaccination and SARS-CoV-2 variants. Described treatment: some 20 received Ad26.COV2.S at low or high dose, single or two shots; roughly five received placebo; per-sample allocation not given. Samples came from day 63 after the first vaccine or placebo injection. Adults aged 18-55 years in Boston included the donor. What was given as vaccine was an Ad26 vector encoding Wuhan-strain SARS-CoV-2 spike. Notes on this clone: Its antigen is unidentified.

Study-wide points: Total T cell responses may have been underestimated by the TCR breadth and depth analyses.

The V end was cut by 5 bases, the J end by 9 bases, with 26 bases between. The CDR3 is 16 amino acids. Germline loops: CDR1 SNHLY, CDR2 FYNNEI. Libraries were prepared by immunoSEQ multiplex PCR; TCRdb keeps only in-frame clonotypes and omits some of them. This table has 200,000 to 300,000 clones, 85% to 90% appearing once. The specimen was peripheral blood, collected in a trial of Ad26.COV2.S vaccine versus placebo. The gene calls are TRBV2 and TRBJ2-7; D could derive from TRBD1 or TRBD2 (6 bases each). The source of this sequence is a person aged 18-60 years who received the Ad26.COV2.S COVID-19 vaccine or a placebo. Written as DNA, the CDR3 is TGTGCCAGCAGTTCCCCCGGTGGAGGGGGAATTGAGGGGCAGTACTTC. It is translated as CASSSPGGGGIEGQYF.